A few counts support the clone carrying this T cell receptor (beta chain). Its antigen is not identified. The data were taken from a study of T cell repertoires in cytomegalovirus infection. Study at large: Public TCR beta signature analysis indicated the presence of both CMV infection and matching HLA type. Study findings and constraints: The cumulative frequency of public TCR beta families distinguished individuals who carried CMV together with the relevant HLA. Clonotypes of TCR beta that were HLA-C-restricted and CMV-specific dominated the ex vivo response.

A single record per CDR3 protein comes from TCRdb applying MiXCR to the reads. This table holds over 300,000 distinct CDR3 sequences, 15% to 20% found once. CDR1 SGHKS and CDR2 YYEKEE come from the germline V gene (reference sequence). The CDR3 has 15 residues. Trimming removed 0 bases from V and 9 bases from J; junction bases left unmatched: 5. This sequence originates from a human donor in good health (CMV status not recorded). Some clones in this sample may be carry-over from other donors' samples. The sequenced material came from PBMCs. The chain links TRBV5-5 to TRBJ2-1, with 11 bases aligning to TRBD2. Written as DNA, the CDR3 is TGTGCCAGCAGCTTGGTTCTAGCGGGGGGTTCTGAGCAGTTCTTC. As protein: CASSLVLAGGSEQFF. The whole variable domain, remainder taken from reference TRBV5-5 and TRBJ2-1, is DAGVTQSPTHLIKTRGQQVTLRCSPISGHKSVSWYQQVLGQGPQFIFQYYEKEERGRGNFPDRFSARQFPNYSSELNVNALLLGDSALYLCASSLVLAGGSEQFFGPGTRLTVL.